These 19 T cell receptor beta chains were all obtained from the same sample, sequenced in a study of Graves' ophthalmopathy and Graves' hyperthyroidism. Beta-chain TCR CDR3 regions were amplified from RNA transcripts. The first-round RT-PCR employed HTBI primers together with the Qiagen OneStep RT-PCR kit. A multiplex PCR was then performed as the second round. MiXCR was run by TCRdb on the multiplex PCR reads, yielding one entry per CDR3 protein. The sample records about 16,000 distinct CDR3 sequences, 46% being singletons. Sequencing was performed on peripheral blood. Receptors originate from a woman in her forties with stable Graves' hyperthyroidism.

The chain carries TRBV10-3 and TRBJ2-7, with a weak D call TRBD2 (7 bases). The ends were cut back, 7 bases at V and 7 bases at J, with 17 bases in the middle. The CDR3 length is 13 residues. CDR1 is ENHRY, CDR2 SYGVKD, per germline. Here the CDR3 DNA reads TGTGCCATCACCACGGGGGGCCCTAATGAGCAGTACTTC. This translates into CAITTGGPNEQYF.

The CDR3 reads CASSDRGDEQYF. As DNA, the CDR3 is TGTGCCAGCAGCGACAGGGGGGACGAGCAGTACTTC. V is TRBV28 and J is TRBJ2-7; 9 bases agree with TRBD1. The length of the CDR3 is 12 residues. The V gene end was trimmed by 6 bases and the J gene end by 5 bases; junction bases not matched to a gene: 2. CDR1 and CDR2 from the germline V gene are MDHEN and SYDVKM.

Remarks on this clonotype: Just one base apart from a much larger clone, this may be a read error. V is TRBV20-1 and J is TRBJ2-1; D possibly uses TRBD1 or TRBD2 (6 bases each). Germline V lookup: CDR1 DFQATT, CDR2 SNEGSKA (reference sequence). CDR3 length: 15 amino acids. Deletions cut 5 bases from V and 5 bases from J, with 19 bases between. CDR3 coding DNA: TGCAGTGCTGACGGTCGGGGGCCGGGGAACAATGAGCAGTTCTTC. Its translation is CSADGRGPGNNEQFF.

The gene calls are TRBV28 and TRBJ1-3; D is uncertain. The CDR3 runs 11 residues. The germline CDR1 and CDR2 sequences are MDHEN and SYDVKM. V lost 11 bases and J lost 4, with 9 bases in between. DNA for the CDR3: TGTGCCGGATATTCCGGAAACACCATATATTTT. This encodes CAGYSGNTIYF.

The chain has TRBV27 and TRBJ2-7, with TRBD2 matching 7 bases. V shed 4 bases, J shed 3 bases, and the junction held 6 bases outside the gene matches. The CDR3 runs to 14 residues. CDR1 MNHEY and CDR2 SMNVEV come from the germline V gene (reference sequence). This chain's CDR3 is CASSSPTSNYEQYF. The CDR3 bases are TGTGCCAGCAGTTCTCCGACTAGCAACTACGAGCAGTACTTC.

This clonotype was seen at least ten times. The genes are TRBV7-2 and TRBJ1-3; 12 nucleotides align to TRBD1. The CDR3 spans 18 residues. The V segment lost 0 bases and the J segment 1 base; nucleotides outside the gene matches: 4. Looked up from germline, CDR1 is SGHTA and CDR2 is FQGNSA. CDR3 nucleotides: TGTGCCAGCAGCTTAGCTGGGGACAGGGGGCGATCTGGAAACACCATATATTTT. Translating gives CASSLAGDRGRSGNTIYF.

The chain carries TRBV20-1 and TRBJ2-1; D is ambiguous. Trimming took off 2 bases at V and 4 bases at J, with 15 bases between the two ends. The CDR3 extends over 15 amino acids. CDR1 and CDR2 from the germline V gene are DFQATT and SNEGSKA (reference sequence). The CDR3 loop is CSARLILVGYNEQFF. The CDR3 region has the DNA TGCAGTGCTAGACTAATTCTAGTGGGGTACAATGAGCAGTTCTTC.

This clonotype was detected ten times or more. CDR3 nucleotides: TGTGCCAGTAAGGAGGACACAGGGACAGATACGCAGTATTTT. Translated, it gives CASKEDTGTDTQYF. The rearrangement links TRBV19 to TRBJ2-3; perhaps TRBD1 as D (6 bases). Trimming left V 7 bases short and J 3 bases short, with 14 bases between. Germline CDR1 and CDR2: LNHDA and SQIVND (reference sequence). The CDR3 covers 14 residues. The full variable domain, completed using reference TRBV19 and TRBJ2-3, is DGGITQSPKYLFRKEGQNVTLSCEQNLNHDAMYWYRQDPGQGLRLIYYSQIVNDFQKGDIAEGYSVSREKKESFPLTVTSAQKNPTAFYLCASKEDTGTDTQYFGPGTRLTVL.

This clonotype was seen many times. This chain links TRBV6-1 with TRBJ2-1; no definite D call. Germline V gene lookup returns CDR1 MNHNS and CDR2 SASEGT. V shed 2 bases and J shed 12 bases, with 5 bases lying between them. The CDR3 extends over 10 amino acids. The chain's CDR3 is CASSEIGQFF. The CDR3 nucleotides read TGTGCCAGCAGTGAAATCGGGCAGTTCTTC.

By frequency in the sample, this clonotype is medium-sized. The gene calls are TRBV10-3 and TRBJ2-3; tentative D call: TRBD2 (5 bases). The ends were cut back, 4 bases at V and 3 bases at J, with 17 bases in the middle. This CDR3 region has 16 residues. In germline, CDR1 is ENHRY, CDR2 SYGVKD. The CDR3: CAISAFGKLGTDTQYF. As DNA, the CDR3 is TGTGCCATCAGTGCGTTCGGGAAACTGGGAACAGATACGCAGTATTTT.

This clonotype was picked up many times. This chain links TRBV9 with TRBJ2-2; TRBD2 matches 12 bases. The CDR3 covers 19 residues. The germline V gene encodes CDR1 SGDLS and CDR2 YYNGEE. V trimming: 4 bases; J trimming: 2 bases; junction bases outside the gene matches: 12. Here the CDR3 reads CASSPSTLGLAGNTGELFF. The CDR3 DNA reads TGTGCCAGCAGCCCGTCGACTCTGGGACTAGCGGGTAACACCGGGGAGCTGTTTTTT.

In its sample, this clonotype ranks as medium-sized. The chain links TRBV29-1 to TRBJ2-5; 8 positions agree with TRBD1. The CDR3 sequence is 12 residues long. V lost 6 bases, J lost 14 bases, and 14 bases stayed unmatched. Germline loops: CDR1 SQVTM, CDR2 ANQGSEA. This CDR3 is CSVDRTGFEGYF. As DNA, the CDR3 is TGCAGCGTCGACAGGACAGGGTTCGAGGGTTACTTC.

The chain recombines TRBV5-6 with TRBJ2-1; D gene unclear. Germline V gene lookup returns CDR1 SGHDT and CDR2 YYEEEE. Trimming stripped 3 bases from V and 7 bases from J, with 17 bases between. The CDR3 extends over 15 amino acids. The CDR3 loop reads CASSWTDAFENEQFF. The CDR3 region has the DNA TGTGCCAGCAGCTGGACCGATGCTTTCGAGAATGAGCAGTTCTTC.

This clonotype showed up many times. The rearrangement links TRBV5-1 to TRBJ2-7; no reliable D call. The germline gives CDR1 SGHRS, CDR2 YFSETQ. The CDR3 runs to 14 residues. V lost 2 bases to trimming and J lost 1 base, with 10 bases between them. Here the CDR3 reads CASSLEVYSYEQYF. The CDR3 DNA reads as TGCGCCAGCAGCTTAGAAGTCTATTCCTACGAGCAGTACTTC.

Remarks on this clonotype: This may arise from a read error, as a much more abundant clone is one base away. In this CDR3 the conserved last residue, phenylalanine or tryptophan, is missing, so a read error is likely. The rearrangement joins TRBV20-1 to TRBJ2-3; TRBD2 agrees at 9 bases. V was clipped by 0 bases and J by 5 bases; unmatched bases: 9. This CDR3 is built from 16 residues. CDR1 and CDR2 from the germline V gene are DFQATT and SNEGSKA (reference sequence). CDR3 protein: CSARDTAGGLVDTQYL. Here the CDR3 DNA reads TGCAGTGCTAGAGATACAGCGGGGGGCCTGGTAGATACGCAGTATTTG.

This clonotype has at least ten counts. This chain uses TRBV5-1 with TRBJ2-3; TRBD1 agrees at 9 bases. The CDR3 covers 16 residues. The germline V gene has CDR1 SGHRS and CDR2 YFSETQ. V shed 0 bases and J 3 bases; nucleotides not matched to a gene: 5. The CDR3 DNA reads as TGCGCCAGCAGCTTGGAACAGGGGGCAAGGACAGATACGCAGTATTTT. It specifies CASSLEQGARTDTQYF.

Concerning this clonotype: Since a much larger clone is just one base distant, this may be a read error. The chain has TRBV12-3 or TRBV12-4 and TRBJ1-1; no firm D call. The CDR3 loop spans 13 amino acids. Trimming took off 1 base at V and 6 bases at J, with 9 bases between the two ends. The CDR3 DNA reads TGTGCCAGCAGTTTAGGCTTAGCGGCTGAAGCTTTCTTT. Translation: CASSLGLAAEAFF.

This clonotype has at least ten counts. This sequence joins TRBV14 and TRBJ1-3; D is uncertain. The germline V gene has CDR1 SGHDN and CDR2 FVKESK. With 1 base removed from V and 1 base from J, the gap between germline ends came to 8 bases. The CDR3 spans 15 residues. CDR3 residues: CASSQGRISGNTIYF. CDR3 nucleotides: TGTGCCAGCAGCCAAGGTCGGATATCTGGAAACACCATATATTTT.

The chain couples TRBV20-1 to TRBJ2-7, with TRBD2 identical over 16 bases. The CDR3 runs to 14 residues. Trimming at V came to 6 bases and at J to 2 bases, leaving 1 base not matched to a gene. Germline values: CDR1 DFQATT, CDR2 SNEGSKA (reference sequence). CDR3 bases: TGCAGTGCCGGGACTAGCGGGGGGGCCTACGAGCAGTACTTC. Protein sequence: CSAGTSGGAYEQYF.